This T cell receptor beta chain emerged from a study of cytomegalovirus exposure and HLA in healthy donors (TCRdb year 2017). Context from the whole study: According to a later analysis, one platform produced both the 110 or so validation repertoires and the 550 to 800 repertoires of the first cohort. The study was designed to test whether signatures of past pathogen exposure could be identified by cataloging public T cell receptors. Besides the first cohort of 500 to 700 subjects, a separate validation cohort made up of over 100 different subjects was used. The study combined high-throughput TCR immunosequencing, statistical association of individual TCRs with disease status, and machine learning to predict cytomegalovirus infection status. What the research found in general, with its limitations: The authors suggested that the approach could potentially be generalized to other disease states and immunological phenotypes. In the study, 150 to 200 TCR beta chains were listed as associated with cytomegalovirus. A few of the identified cytomegalovirus-associated TCR beta chains were confirmed in vitro to be specific for cytomegalovirus antigens. In a later analysis, TCRs clustered in the first cohort were found to also tend to co-occur in the approximately 110 validation repertoires, with 94% of cluster scores above 0. The validation cohort had no HLA typing available for a later analysis, so co-occurrence within that cohort was assessed over all 120 or so repertoires. Most TCR sequences were seen in very few donors, while some public TCRs were found in many individuals. The classifier was reported to diagnose cytomegalovirus status with high specificity and sensitivity in both the original cohort and the validation cohort.

Deletion took 6 bases off V and 0 bases off J, with a span of 10 bases between the germline ends. Taken from the germline V gene, the CDR1 and CDR2 loops are SNHLY and FYNNEI. The CDR3 runs 14 amino acids, cysteine and phenylalanine included. Only CDR3 DNA is held: 42 bases, read in frame from base 1. Library preparation employed the immunoSEQ multiplex PCR assay. For the original study's pipeline: A statistical classification framework was built for diagnosing cytomegalovirus status from the catalog of TCR beta chain sequences. TCRdb took this table from immuneACCESS and kept in-frame rearrangements with V and J called. Such tables lack part of the clones; where checked against another copy, unresolved V genes explain under half of the gap, and the rest is unexplained. V, J and clone size derive from that table, while D and trimming were established from the DNA sequence. The sample table contains about 120,000 clones; only one count was recorded for around 88% of them. The ten largest clones represent approximately 1.8% of the sample.

The donors belonged to the validation cohort of approximately 130 subjects, which was separate from the roughly 700-subject first cohort. As to this clone: The clone's antigen remains unknown. Base qualities are not provided; no much larger clone lies one nucleotide away.

Recombination linked TRBV2 to TRBJ2-3, with no confident D gene call. The clonotype originates from a man younger than 30 in good health and CMV-seronegative. The sample comprised PBMCs. The CDR3 reads CASRIVLSTDTQYF. The DNA reads as follows: TGTGCCAGCAGAATAGTCCTGAGCACAGATACGCAGTATTTT.